This T cell receptor beta chain stems from a study of T cell responses to AZD1222 COVID-19 vaccine. Study outcomes and limitations: Without day 14 samples, only post-peak T cell repertoires were studied. Most donors were white British, females outnumbered males, and clonal diversity was possibly underestimated.

There are 14 residues in the CDR3. The ends were cut back, 2 bases at V and 4 bases at J, with 11 bases in the middle. Germline assignment: CDR1 LNHNV and CDR2 YYDKDF (reference sequence). Sequencing used immunoSEQ multiplex PCR; TCRdb keeps in-frame clones, though not all of them. The sample consists of roughly 120,000 clones, more than 70% of them appearing once. Concerning this clone itself: Its target is not known.

This receptor was identified in an adult who received the AZD1222 COVID-19 vaccine. The rearrangement links TRBV15 to TRBJ1-1; no clear D gene. This specimen consisted of peripheral blood, obtained 28 days after the second AZD1222 dose. CDR3 nucleotides: TGTGCCACCAGCAGACAATCGGACCTCACTGAAGCTTTCTTT. Translated: CATSRQSDLTEAFF.